The 14 T cell receptor beta chains presented below share a single source sample, sequenced in a study of control samples from healthy donors and cancer patients. Method: immunoSEQ multiplex PCR; TCRdb's copy keeps in-frame clones and lacks some. The top ten clones hold 20% to 30% of a sample with approximately 41,000 clones, roughly 94% of them seen once. The sequenced sample was blood. Source of these receptors: a man aged 60 to 69 in good health.

The V and J genes are TRBV18 and TRBJ2-4; a possible D gene is TRBD2 (7 bases). CDR1 KGHSH and CDR2 LQKENI come from the germline V gene. The length of the CDR3 is 17 residues. The V and J ends lost 1 base and 3 bases respectively, with 16 bases between them. CDR3 in DNA: TGTGCCAGCTCACCACTCGAGGGGGGGCTGGTCAAAAACATTCAGTACTTC. Residues: CASSPLEGGLVKNIQYF.

This chain uses TRBV5-1 with TRBJ2-2, with TRBD1 matching 11 bases. CDR1 is SGHRS and CDR2 is YFSETQ in the germline V gene. V shed 0 bases and J 13 bases; nucleotides not matched to a gene: 11. CDR3 length: 16 amino acids. In nucleotides, the CDR3 is TGCGCCAGCAGCTTGGAGTGGACAGGGGGCAGACGATGGCTGTTTTTT. As protein: CASSLEWTGGRRWLFF.

This rearrangement joins TRBV2 to TRBJ2-5; D gene unclear. V lost 6 bases and J 2 bases, leaving 16 bases between the germline ends. Germline V gene data show CDR1 as SNHLY and CDR2 as FYNNEI. The CDR3 sequence is 15 residues long. The CDR3 here is CASRSHPGGQETQYF. The CDR3 nucleotides read TGTGCCAGCAGATCTCACCCGGGTGGGCAAGAGACCCAGTACTTC.

The V gene is TRBV10-3, the J gene TRBJ2-3, with 7 bases that match TRBD2. The CDR3 loop spans 13 amino acids. In germline, CDR1 is ENHRY, CDR2 SYGVKD. With 10 bases clipped from V and 2 bases from J, the junction kept 6 bases outside the gene matches. This CDR3 reads CATGGSATDTQYF. The CDR3 bases are TGTGCCACCGGGGGGTCCGCCACAGATACGCAGTATTTT.

J is TRBJ1-1 and V is TRBV28, with a tentative D call TRBD1 (6 bases). The CDR3 extends over 12 amino acids. V gave up 2 bases and J gave up 10 bases, with 11 bases separating them. Germline V gives CDR1 MDHEN, CDR2 SYDVKM. CDR3 sequence (DNA): TGTGCCAGCAGTTTAAAGGCCAGGGGAGCTTTCTTT. Its protein product is CASSLKARGAFF.

V and J are TRBV9 and TRBJ2-3, with 9 bases matching TRBD2. The CDR3 runs to 15 residues. Per the germline V gene, CDR1 is SGDLS and CDR2 is YYNGEE. Trimming took 4 bases from V and 3 from J; bases not matched to a gene: 6. In nucleotides, the CDR3 is TGTGCCAGCAGCTTGGCTAGCGGGATGACAGATACGCAGTATTTT. This gives the protein CASSLASGMTDTQYF.

Concerning this clone: At one boundary the junction diverges from the germline segment, which might be a read error. The rearrangement links TRBV28 to TRBJ1-2; D is possibly TRBD1 (5 bases). Germline assignment: CDR1 MDHEN and CDR2 SYDVKM. The CDR3 consists of 14 residues. The CDR3 sequence: CSSGGDGANYGYTF. In DNA form, the CDR3 reads TGTTCCAGCGGGGGGGACGGAGCTAACTATGGCTACACCTTC.

This chain joins TRBV24-1 and TRBJ2-5; 9 bases are a match to TRBD2. Per germline, CDR1 KGHDR and CDR2 SFDVKD. With 8 bases clipped from V and 3 bases from J, the junction kept 3 bases outside the gene matches. This CDR3 is 13 amino acids long. CDR3 nucleotide sequence: TGTGCCACCACTGGCGGGAGGGAAGAGACCCAGTACTTC. Residues: CATTGGREETQYF.

The chain has TRBV19 and TRBJ1-3; D might be TRBD1 (5 bases). CDR1 is LNHDA, CDR2 SQIVND, per germline (reference sequence). Trimming took off 1 base at V and 2 bases at J, with 12 bases between the two ends. CDR3 length: 16 residues. The CDR3 region is CASSIGPGYPGNTIYF. The CDR3 DNA reads as TGTGCCAGTAGTATAGGCCCAGGGTATCCTGGAAACACCATATATTTT.

This sequence joins TRBV7-8 and TRBJ2-7, with a weak D call TRBD2 (5 bases). V dropped 1 base and J dropped 5 bases, with 9 bases sitting between them. The CDR3 sequence is 13 residues long. Per the germline V gene, CDR1 is SGHVS and CDR2 is FQNEAQ. The CDR3 region has the DNA TGTGCCAGCAGCTTAGGAGGGTTGAACGAGCAGTACTTC. Translating it yields CASSLGGLNEQYF.

The rearrangement uses TRBV21-1 and TRBJ1-6. TRBV21-1 is a pseudogene locus. CDR3 length equals 18 residues. DNA of the CDR3: TGTGCCAGCAGCGGCGGGGGAAGCGAAGGGTCCTATAATTCACCCCTCCACTTT. This translates into CASSGGGSEGSYNSPLHF.

V is TRBV18 and J is TRBJ2-5; D is possibly TRBD1 (6 bases). The ends were cut back, 6 bases at V and 4 bases at J, with 21 bases in the middle. Germline V gene data show CDR1 as KGHSH and CDR2 as LQKENI. This CDR3 has 16 residues. For the CDR3, the DNA is TGTGCCAGCTCGTTTGCGGTTAGTGGGGGCGGAGAGACCCAGTACTTC. This gives the protein CASSFAVSGGGETQYF.

This clone was detected only once. The chain couples TRBV12-2 to TRBJ2-7; the table names TRBD2, a call not compared with the DNA. TRBV12-2 constitutes a pseudogene. CDR3 length: 14 residues. CDR3 sequence: CASRPQPSGYEQYF. DNA of the CDR3: TGTGCAAGTCGCCCTCAACCGAGCGGGTACGAGCAGTACTTC.

V gene TRBV28 combines with J gene TRBJ2-7; maybe TRBD1 (6 bases). CDR3 length equals 16 residues. Germline values: CDR1 MDHEN, CDR2 SYDVKM. The V and J ends lost 5 bases and 0 bases respectively, with 17 bases between them. CDR3 residues: CASSRFGQLLSYEQYF. DNA of the CDR3: TGTGCCAGCAGTCGATTTGGACAGCTCCTCTCCTACGAGCAGTACTTC.